This T cell receptor (beta chain) was retrieved from a study of tumor and adjacent non-tumor tissue in lung cancer. From germline, CDR1 is SGHDT and CDR2 YYEEEE. This CDR3 contains 13 residues. A modified ARM-PCR protocol with three rounds of nested PCR amplified TCRbeta. TCRdb independently ran MiXCR on the multiplex PCR reads; one entry per CDR3 protein. This table holds about 110,000 distinct CDR3 sequences, over 75% found once. As regards this clonotype: No conserved phenylalanine or tryptophan is present at the end of the CDR3, so a read error is the likely explanation.

RNA was extracted from bulk tissue without any cell sorting. Sequenced sample: lung tumor tissue. The TCR originated in a man between 65 and 80 years old with non-small cell lung cancer. The rearrangement joins TRBV5-6 to TRBJ1-1, with D unclear. The CDR3 DNA sequence: TGTGCCAGTAGCTATAAGGTGAACAGTGAAGCTTTCTTG. Its protein is CASSYKVNSEAFL.